Only one count was recorded for the clone carrying this T cell receptor (beta chain). The repertoire was sequenced with immunoSEQ multiplex PCR; TCRdb's copy has only in-frame clones and lacks some. This sample has about 260,000 clones, with 85% to 90% found just once. The data derive from a study of blood T cell repertoires in COVID-19. The ends were cut back, 3 bases at V and 2 bases at J, with 13 bases in the middle. The CDR3 consists of 15 residues. Per the germline V gene, CDR1 is LNHDA and CDR2 is SQIVND (reference sequence). The chain uses TRBV19 and TRBJ1-1, with D hard to call. The sequenced sample consisted of peripheral blood. The clonotype was recovered from a woman aged 60-75 years with COVID-19, enrolled during active disease. The CDR3 DNA reads as TGTGCCAGTAGTATTGGAGGTGAGCCTAACACTGAAGCTTTCTTT. It translates to CASSIGGEPNTEAFF. Full variable domain (missing parts from reference TRBV19 and TRBJ1-1): DGGITQSPKYLFRKEGQNVTLSCEQNLNHDAMYWYRQDPGQGLRLIYYSQIVNDFQKGDIAEGYSVSREKKESFPLTVTSAQKNPTAFYLCASSIGGEPNTEAFFGQGTRLTVV.